This TCR beta chain appears in the sequencing data of a study of T cells in Graves' hyperthyroidism and ophthalmopathy. V was pared by 8 bases and J by 5 bases, with 7 bases of the junction left unmatched. CDR1 MNHNS and CDR2 SASEGT come from the germline V gene. The CDR3 contains 14 residues. This clonotype was seen a few times. Amplification of TCR beta CDR3 regions was performed using RNA transcripts as template. HTBI primers were used for first-round RT-PCR of the TCR CDR3. Each CDR3 protein gets one entry after TCRdb re-called the multiplex PCR reads with MiXCR. The sample yields around 500,000 distinct CDR3 sequences, around 16% seen once.

This TCR was recovered from a woman aged 25 to 39 with Graves' ophthalmopathy. Sample: blood. This rearrangement joins TRBV6-1 to TRBJ2-1, with TRBD2 identical over 9 bases. CDR3 nucleotides: TGTGCCAGCCGCAAAGCGGGAGGTAACAATGAGCAGTTCTTC. Translation gives CASRKAGGNNEQFF.